This T cell receptor beta chain was recorded in a study of graft-versus-host responses after intestinal transplantation. The repertoire was sequenced with immunoSEQ multiplex PCR; TCRdb's copy has only in-frame clones and lacks some. The table lists 90,000 to 100,000 clones, about 83% of them singletons. The CDR3 loop spans 16 amino acids. CDR1 MRHNA and CDR2 SNTAGT come from the germline V gene. V lost 6 bases to trimming and J lost 0 bases; unmatched junction nucleotides: 5. Regarding this clone: What it binds is not known.

The study's findings and limits: High graft-versus-host to host-versus-graft clonal ratios were found in allografts of patients who had graft-donor T cell macrochimerism. Marrow from the recipient contained GvH clones, some of which had appeared first in ileum or blood.

V is TRBV6-4 and J is TRBJ1-6; 7 bases fit TRBD1. This TCR came from a human patient who received an intestinal transplant, so some T cells may come from the graft donor. Material: PBMCs, obtained 255 days after intestinal transplant. CDR3 nucleotide sequence: TGTGCCAGCAGGGACAGGTCGAGCTCCTATAATTCACCCCTCCACTTT. Translated: CASRDRSSSYNSPLHF.